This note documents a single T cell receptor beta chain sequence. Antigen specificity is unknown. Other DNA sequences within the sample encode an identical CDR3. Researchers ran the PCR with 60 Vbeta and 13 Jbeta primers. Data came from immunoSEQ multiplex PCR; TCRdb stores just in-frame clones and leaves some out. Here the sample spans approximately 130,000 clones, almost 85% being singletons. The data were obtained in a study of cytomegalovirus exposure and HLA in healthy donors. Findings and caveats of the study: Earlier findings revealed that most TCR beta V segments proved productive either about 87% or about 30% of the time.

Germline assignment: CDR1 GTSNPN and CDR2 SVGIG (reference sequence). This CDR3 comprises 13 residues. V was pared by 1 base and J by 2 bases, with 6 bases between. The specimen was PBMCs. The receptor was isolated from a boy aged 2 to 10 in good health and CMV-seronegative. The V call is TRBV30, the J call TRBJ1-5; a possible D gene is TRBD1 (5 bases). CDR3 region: CAWSGGGNQPQHF. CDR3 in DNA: TGTGCCTGGAGTGGGGGCGGCAATCAGCCCCAGCATTTT.